This TCR beta chain was captured by sequencing in a study of T-cell memory formation after mild COVID-19 (dated by TCRdb to about 2021). With regard to the full study: TCR sequence clusters from the two donors were largely donor specific. Longitudinal TCRalpha and TCRbeta repertoire sequencing tracked T-cell clones expanding and contracting after mild COVID-19 in a couple of donors. Two young, previously healthy adult volunteers, one female and one male, were included in the cohort.

Study-wide conclusions, independent of this receptor: The study covered only two mild cases, and larger cohorts including severe cases with pre-infection samples were considered necessary. Contracting CD4+ clones turned up mainly in the CM and EM memory subsets, whereas EMRA was where CD8+ clones were enriched. Balanced CD4/CD8 phenotypes were observed for clones contracting from day 15 to 85, whereas a bias towards CD4+ was observed for a second wave of clones expanding from day 15 to 37. Some responding clones were found in pre-infection memory, which suggests that pre-existing cross-reactive memory T cells took part in the SARS-CoV-2 response. SARS-CoV-2 specificity was not confirmed for the second-wave clones peaking on day 37.

The reads were generated on an Illumina NovaSeq 6000. cDNA libraries for TCRalpha and TCRbeta were prepared by 5'RACE using constant-segment primers, with sample barcodes and unique molecular identifiers added. Trizol reagent was used to extract RNA from every sample. Amplification of the libraries took two PCR steps, and the second step added a second sample barcode plus Illumina TruSeq adapters. The libraries were sequenced on an Illumina NovaSeq using 2 x 150 bp paired-end reads. Under the source paper's analysis protocol: The reads were demultiplexed and collapsed into UMI-guided consensus sequences using migec v1.2.7. With mixcr v2.1.11, UMI consensuses were aligned to TRA and TRB V and J templates and assembled into clonotypes. Expanded or contracted clonotypes were those called significant by both edgeR and NoisET, with noise models trained on biological replicates. For edgeR calls, a false discovery rate-adjusted p below 0.01 and a log2 fold-change threshold of 1 were applied. PCA with hierarchical clustering of max-normalized trajectories of the 1000 most abundant clonotypes was used as exploratory dynamics analysis. Separately sequenced CD4+ and CD8+ repertoires were used to assign a CD4 or CD8 phenotype to each responding clone. TCRdb's own reprocessing of the public reads used fastp at Q25 and MiXCR and kept productive beta chains. Here each entry gathers all rows of one CDR3 protein and keeps the most common genes and DNA. The V and J calls and clone size are TCRdb's, not the authors'. The sample table holds fewer than 650,000 distinct CDR3 sequences, of which about 18% were seen once. The ten top clones hold just over 8% of the sample.

V is cut back by 3 bases and J by 5 bases, with 3 bases in the junction unmatched. The germline V gene provides CDR1 KGHSH and CDR2 LQKENI. Measured from the cysteine to the phenylalanine, the CDR3 is 15 residues long. CDR3 DNA is the only sequence kept; it has 45 bases, read in frame from the first base. A remark on this clonotype: Its antigen is still unknown. Within one base of it there is no much larger clone, and no base qualities were kept.

Ficoll-Paque density gradient centrifugation was used to isolate PBMCs. This receptor chain uses TRBV18 and TRBJ2-6; 8 bases in between match TRBD1. This clonotype originated in an adult woman who had mild COVID-19 (a few samples of this study predate the infection). The sample titles of this study are shuffled in the database, so cell type and time point are left out; the donor was told from shared clones. Sample: PBMCs or a T cell subset sorted from them (not recorded which). This receptor has the CDR3 CASSPDRDRANVLTF. The sequence in DNA is TGTGCCAGCTCACCGGACAGGGACCGGGCCAACGTCCTGACTTTC.